Presented here are 21 T cell receptor beta chains from one specimen sequenced in a study of shared clonotypes between healthy human individuals. The table came from immunoSEQ multiplex PCR; TCRdb's copy has only in-frame clones and leaves some out. The repertoire consists of approximately 2,300,000 clones, with less than 95% occurring once and the leading ten covering more than 0.35%. Sample: naive CD4+ T cells from PBMCs. The subset: CD45RA+ positively selected. The source is a man younger than 35 in good health. Some clones in this sample may be carry-over from other donors' samples.

The chain combines TRBV5-1 with TRBJ2-1; 8 nucleotides align to TRBD2. Losses at the gene ends were 4 bases for V and 6 bases for J; bases not matched to a gene: 6. Germline-derived CDR1 and CDR2 are SGHRS and YFSETQ. The CDR3 is 14 amino acids. This CDR3 reads CASSPIAGSNEQFF. Here the CDR3 DNA reads TGCGCCAGCAGCCCGATAGCGGGATCCAATGAGCAGTTCTTC.

The rearrangement uses TRBV18 and TRBJ2-1; tentative D call: TRBD2 (5 bases). The V and J ends lost 3 bases and 6 bases respectively, with 12 bases between them. Germline V gene data show CDR1 as KGHSH and CDR2 as LQKENI. The CDR3 covers 14 residues. Here the CDR3 DNA reads TGTGCCAGCTCACCCGGAGGCCCGGGCAATGAGCAGTTCTTC. Translating gives CASSPGGPGNEQFF.

The V and J genes are TRBV2 and TRBJ2-1; 7 nucleotides align to TRBD2. The CDR3 extends over 15 amino acids. Germline-derived CDR1 and CDR2 are SNHLY and FYNNEI. J gave up 6 bases and V 2 bases, and 7 bases lay outside the gene matches. CDR3 amino acids: CASSEKGLAANEQFF. CDR3 sequence (DNA): TGTGCCAGCAGTGAAAAGGGGCTAGCGGCCAATGAGCAGTTCTTC.

V gene TRBV28 combines with J gene TRBJ2-7, with 11 bases lining up with TRBD2. V lost 6 bases to trimming and J lost 3 bases; unmatched junction nucleotides: 19. This CDR3 is 19 amino acids long. Germline V gene data show CDR1 as MDHEN and CDR2 as SYDVKM. CDR3 DNA: TGTGCCAGCAGGCCCGAGGGGACTAGCGGAGGAGGTGGGAACTACGAGCAGTACTTC. This translates into CASRPEGTSGGGGNYEQYF. Complete variable domain (other parts from reference TRBV28 and TRBJ2-7): DVKVTQSSRYLVKRTGEKVFLECVQDMDHENMFWYRQDPGLGLRLIYFSYDVKMKEKGDIPEGYSVSREKKERFSLILESASTNQTSMYLCASRPEGTSGGGGNYEQYFGPGTRLTVT.

The genes are TRBV11-2 and TRBJ2-7; 9 bases map to TRBD2. CDR3 size: 16 residues. CDR1 and CDR2 (germline): SGHAT, FQNNGV. Unmatched junction bases numbered 12, after V lost 4 bases and J lost 5 bases. Here the CDR3 reads CASSSPRGRAGHEQYF. The DNA of the CDR3 is TGTGCCAGCAGCTCCCCGCGCGGGAGGGCCGGCCACGAGCAGTACTTC.

V is TRBV6-4 and J is TRBJ2-2, with 7 bases fitting TRBD1. The CDR3 is 14 amino acids. Germline CDR1 MRHNA, CDR2 SNTAGT. V shed 6 bases and J 1 base; nucleotides not matched to a gene: 2. The CDR3 spells CASRGQMNTGELFF. The CDR3 nucleotides are TGTGCCAGCAGGGGACAGATGAACACCGGGGAGCTGTTTTTT.

V is TRBV6-1 and J is TRBJ1-6, with D possibly TRBD1 on 6 matching bases. V was clipped by 2 bases and J by 7 bases, with 9 bases between them. The CDR3 runs to 14 residues. The germline gives CDR1 MNHNS, CDR2 SASEGT. The CDR3 region has the DNA TGTGCCAGCAGTGAAACCAGGGGCAATTCACCCCTCCACTTT. Encoded protein: CASSETRGNSPLHF.

In this sample, this clone turned up once. The CDR3 here is CATRGRAGTDGNSNQPQHF. The CDR3 nucleotides are TGTGCCACCAGGGGAAGGGCAGGGACGGACGGGAATAGCAATCAGCCCCAGCATTTT. The chain combines TRBV10-3 with TRBJ1-5, with TRBD1 as a possible D gene (6 bases). The germline V gene has CDR1 ENHRY and CDR2 SYGVKD. V was clipped by 10 bases and J by 0 bases, with 28 bases between them. The CDR3 extends over 19 amino acids.

The chain carries TRBV27 and TRBJ1-5; possibly TRBD1 for D (5 bases). The germline gives CDR1 MNHEY, CDR2 SMNVEV (reference sequence). V was cut by 2 bases and J by 0 bases, with 8 bases left in between. The CDR3 runs 15 residues. The chain's CDR3 is CASSLDSSSNQPQHF. The CDR3 region has the DNA TGTGCCAGCAGTTTAGACAGTTCTAGCAATCAGCCCCAGCATTTT.

The chain couples TRBV5-1 to TRBJ2-7, with TRBD1 identical over 7 bases. Germline lookup yields CDR1 SGHRS and CDR2 YFSETQ. Trimming cost V 5 bases and J 0 bases; bases outside gene matches: 8. The CDR3 is 15 residues long. The CDR3 loop reads CASSHRDRVSYEQYF. In DNA form, the CDR3 reads TGCGCCAGCAGTCACCGGGACAGAGTCTCCTACGAGCAGTACTTC.

This chain links TRBV4-1 with TRBJ2-1; the D gene is possibly TRBD2 (5 bases). CDR1 is MGHRA and CDR2 is YSYEKL in the germline V gene. This CDR3 has 16 amino acids. The germline V and J ends were trimmed by 4 bases and 0 bases, with 13 bases remaining between them. CDR3 sequence (DNA): TGCGCCAGCAGCCGTGAGTATGCGGGCTCCTACAATGAGCAGTTCTTC. It codes for CASSREYAGSYNEQFF.

The chain combines TRBV7-9 with TRBJ2-2; no clear D. CDR3 length: 17 amino acids. V was clipped by 5 bases and J by 0 bases, with 16 bases between them. CDR1 is SEHNR, CDR2 FQNEAQ, per germline (reference sequence). The chain's CDR3 is CASSLIHLIANTGELFF. For the CDR3, the DNA is TGTGCCAGCAGCCTGATTCATCTCATCGCGAACACCGGGGAGCTGTTTTTT.

The chain has TRBV2 and TRBJ2-7; D perhaps matches TRBD1 (5 bases). Germline loops: CDR1 SNHLY, CDR2 FYNNEI. Trimming removed 4 bases at V and 2 bases at J, with 12 bases between. The CDR3 has 14 amino acids. CDR3 in amino acids: CASSARQGPYEQYF. CDR3 DNA sequence: TGTGCCAGCAGTGCCCGGCAGGGCCCCTACGAGCAGTACTTC.

This clone was seen a few times. The DNA for the CDR3 is TGTGCCAGTACCCCGGGTCCGACCTATCAGCCCCAGCATTTT. This codes for CASTPGPTYQPQHF. This chain connects TRBV19 to TRBJ1-5; D remains ambiguous. In germline, CDR1 is LNHDA, CDR2 SQIVND (reference sequence). The CDR3 contains 14 residues. V lost 7 bases, J lost 5 bases, and 15 bases lay in between.

V usage is TRBV6-1 and J usage is TRBJ2-1; 7 bases match TRBD1. Germline assignment: CDR1 MNHNS and CDR2 SASEGT. The CDR3 extends over 15 amino acids. After removal of 7 bases from V and 9 bases from J, the junction contained 15 bases not matched to a gene. The CDR3 reads CASTRGGAERPEQFF. The DNA for the CDR3 is TGTGCCAGCACTCGAGGGGGCGCCGAACGGCCTGAGCAGTTCTTC.

The chain links TRBV11-2 to TRBJ2-7; 11 nucleotides align to TRBD2. Germline V lookup: CDR1 SGHAT, CDR2 FQNNGV. The CDR3 consists of 15 residues. V was clipped by 5 bases and J by 5 bases; unmatched bases: 8. For the CDR3, the DNA is TGTGCCAGCAGCCCTATAGCGGGAGGGCCCCACGAGCAGTACTTC. This codes for CASSPIAGGPHEQYF.

This chain joins TRBV5-1 and TRBJ1-4; possibly TRBD1 for D (6 bases). V was clipped by 0 bases and J by 0 bases, with 9 bases between them. The V gene's germline CDR1 is SGHRS and CDR2 YFSETQ. The CDR3 has 16 amino acids. The CDR3 sequence is CASSLGQGSTNEKLFF. CDR3 nucleotide sequence: TGCGCCAGCAGCTTGGGGCAGGGGTCAACTAATGAAAAACTGTTTTTT.

This clone showed up just once. The V gene is TRBV11-2, the J gene TRBJ2-7; D possibly corresponds to TRBD1 (5 bases). Trimming cost V 1 base and J 7 bases, with 11 bases left between them. Germline CDR1 reads SGHAT; CDR2 reads FQNNGV. The CDR3 extends over 13 amino acids. The CDR3 loop is CASSLGGVSEQYF. The CDR3 region has the DNA TGTGCCAGCAGCTTAGGGGGCGTCAGTGAGCAGTACTTC.

V and J are TRBV9 and TRBJ2-7, with D possibly matching TRBD1 (5 bases). The CDR3 has 15 residues. Germline lookup yields CDR1 SGDLS and CDR2 YYNGEE. V was trimmed by 2 bases and J by 1 base, leaving 13 bases between them. The CDR3 region has the DNA TGTGCCAGCAGCGTTGGCAGGGCAGAATCCTACGAGCAGTACTTC. Encoded protein: CASSVGRAESYEQYF.

The chain combines TRBV7-6 with TRBJ2-7; tentatively, D is TRBD1 or TRBD2 (5 bases each). V lost 0 bases and J 2 bases, leaving 17 bases between the germline ends. The CDR3 totals 17 residues. The germline V gene has CDR1 SGHVS and CDR2 FNYEAQ. Here the CDR3 DNA reads TGTGCCAGCAGCTTAGCCCTCCGGGGCGGCACCCCCTACGAGCAGTACTTC. It yields the protein CASSLALRGGTPYEQYF.

This chain uses TRBV7-9 with TRBJ1-1; maybe TRBD1 (6 bases). This CDR3 has 11 residues. The germline V gene encodes CDR1 SEHNR and CDR2 FQNEAQ (reference sequence). Trimming removed 5 bases from V and 8 bases from J, with 9 bases in between. CDR3 protein: CASSPGTEAFF. In nucleotides, the CDR3 is TGTGCCAGCAGCCCCGGGACAGAAGCTTTCTTT.